These 9 T cell receptor beta chains came from one sample sequenced in a study of OX40 agonist ivuxolimab in advanced cancers. Only in-frame clones appear in the TCRdb table, and some are missing; sequencing was by immunoSEQ multiplex PCR. The sample includes around 67,000 clones, around 89% of them seen just once. The sequencing here drew on CD4+ or CD8+ T cells sorted from blood, taken in a trial of the OX40 agonist ivuxolimab. These receptors all come from an adult with an advanced solid tumor such as melanoma, head and neck, liver or kidney cancer.

The gene calls are TRBV5-1 and TRBJ2-1; 7 nucleotides match TRBD1. CDR1 and CDR2 (germline): SGHRS, YFSETQ. Trimming took 2 bases from V and 1 from J; bases not matched to a gene: 3. The CDR3 is 15 amino acids. The CDR3 loop reads CASSLQGFSYNEQFF. The CDR3 DNA is TGCGCCAGCAGCTTACAGGGGTTTTCCTACAATGAGCAGTTCTTC.

CDR3 nucleotide sequence: TGTGCCAGCAGCCCAGACCGACACCCGAACTATGGCTACACCTTC. The encoded protein is CASSPDRHPNYGYTF. This rearrangement joins TRBV4-2 to TRBJ1-2; D not certain. Per germline, CDR1 LGHNA and CDR2 YNFKEQ. This CDR3 spans 15 amino acids. With 4 bases removed from V and 2 bases from J, the gap between germline ends came to 14 bases.

The chain links TRBV28 to TRBJ1-2; TRBD1 is a possible D gene (5 bases). Germline CDR1 is MDHEN and CDR2 is SYDVKM. The germline V and J ends were trimmed by 6 bases and 8 bases, with 13 bases remaining between them. This CDR3 spans 12 amino acids. Written as DNA, the CDR3 is TGTGCCAGCAGCTGGGGGGGTGACGGCTACACCTTC. This translates into CASSWGGDGYTF.

V usage is TRBV18 and J usage is TRBJ1-1; the D gene is possibly TRBD1 (6 bases). Trimming left V 3 bases short and J 5 bases short, with 13 bases between. CDR1 is KGHSH, CDR2 LQKENI, per germline. CDR3 length equals 14 residues. The CDR3 DNA reads as TGTGCCAGCTCACCTGAAATCCAGGGGACTGAAGCTTTCTTT. Translating it yields CASSPEIQGTEAFF.

This chain connects TRBV4-1 to TRBJ1-5, with a weak D call TRBD1 (6 bases). Trimming removed 2 bases from V and 3 bases from J, with 11 bases in between. This CDR3 contains 15 residues. Germline-derived CDR1 and CDR2 are MGHRA and YSYEKL. CDR3 loop: CASSQRGNNNQPQHF. DNA of the CDR3: TGCGCCAGCAGCCAAAGGGGGAACAACAATCAGCCCCAGCATTTT.

This rearrangement joins TRBV28 to TRBJ2-5, with 14 bases matching TRBD2. V lost 8 bases to trimming and J lost 5 bases; unmatched junction nucleotides: 7. Germline CDR1 and CDR2: MDHEN and SYDVKM. This CDR3 is built from 15 residues. The CDR3 sequence is CASQGLAGVVETQYF. The CDR3 nucleotides are TGTGCCAGCCAGGGACTAGCGGGAGTAGTGGAGACCCAGTACTTC.

This clone was observed a handful of times. The chain couples TRBV20-1 to TRBJ1-2; the D is unclear. In germline, CDR1 is DFQATT, CDR2 SNEGSKA (reference sequence). The CDR3 is 11 amino acids. V lost 5 bases and J lost 5, with 9 bases in between. This CDR3 reads CSAPLMYGYTF. The CDR3 coding sequence is TGCAGTGCTCCGCTGATGTATGGCTACACCTTC.

This clone was recorded once. The chain combines TRBV5-6 with TRBJ2-5; perhaps TRBD1 as D (6 bases). Per germline, CDR1 SGHDT and CDR2 YYEEEE. The CDR3 contains 17 residues. V shed 3 bases and J shed 4 bases, with 22 bases lying between them. The CDR3: CASSSLRYRVIGETQYF. The CDR3 bases are TGTGCCAGCAGCTCCTTGCGATACAGGGTTATCGGAGAGACCCAGTACTTC.

This clone was seen just once. The chain combines TRBV5-1 with TRBJ1-1; TRBD1 matches 9 bases. Germline CDR1 reads SGHRS; CDR2 reads YFSETQ. CDR3 length equals 17 residues. J gave up 3 bases and V 4 bases, and 13 bases lay outside the gene matches. For the CDR3, the DNA is TGCGCCAGCAGCCCGCAAGGGACAGGGAGGGATTACACTGAAGCTTTCTTT. This codes for CASSPQGTGRDYTEAFF. The whole variable domain, remainder taken from reference TRBV5-1 and TRBJ1-1, is KAGVTQTPRYLIKTRGQQVTLSCSPISGHRSVSWYQQTPGQGLQFLFEYFSETQRNKGNFPGRFSGRQFSNSRSEMNVSTLELGDSALYLCASSPQGTGRDYTEAFFGQGTRLTVV.